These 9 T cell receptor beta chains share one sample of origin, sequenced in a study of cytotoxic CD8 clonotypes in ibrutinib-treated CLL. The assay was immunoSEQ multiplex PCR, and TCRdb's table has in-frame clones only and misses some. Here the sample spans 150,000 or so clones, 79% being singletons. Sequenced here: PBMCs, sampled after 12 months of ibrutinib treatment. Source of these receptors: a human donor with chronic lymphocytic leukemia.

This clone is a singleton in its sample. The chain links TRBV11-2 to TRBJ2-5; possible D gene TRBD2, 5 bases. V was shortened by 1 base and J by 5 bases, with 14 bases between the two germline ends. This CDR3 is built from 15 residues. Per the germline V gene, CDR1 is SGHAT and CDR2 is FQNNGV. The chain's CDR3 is CASSLAGFVTETQYF. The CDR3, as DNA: TGTGCCAGCAGCTTAGCGGGGTTTGTAACGGAGACCCAGTACTTC.

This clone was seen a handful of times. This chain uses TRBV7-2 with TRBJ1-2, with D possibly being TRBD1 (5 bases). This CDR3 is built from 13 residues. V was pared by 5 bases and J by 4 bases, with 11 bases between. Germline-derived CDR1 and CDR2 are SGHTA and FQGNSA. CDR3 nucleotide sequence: TGTGCCAGCAGCCGGGGCCCGCCCTATGGCTACACCTTC. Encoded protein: CASSRGPPYGYTF.

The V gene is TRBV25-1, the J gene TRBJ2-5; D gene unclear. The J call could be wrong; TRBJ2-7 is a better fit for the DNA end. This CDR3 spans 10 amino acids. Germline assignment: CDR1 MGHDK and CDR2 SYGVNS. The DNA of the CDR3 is TGTGCCAGCAGTGATTACGAGCAGTACTTC. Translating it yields CASSDYEQYF.

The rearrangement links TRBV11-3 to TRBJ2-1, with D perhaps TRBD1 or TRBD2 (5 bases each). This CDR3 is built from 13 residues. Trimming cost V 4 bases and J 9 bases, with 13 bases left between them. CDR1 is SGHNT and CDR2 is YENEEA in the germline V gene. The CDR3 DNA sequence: TGTGCCAGCAGCTCCGGGGCGAGGGCTGAGCAGTTCTTC. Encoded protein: CASSSGARAEQFF.

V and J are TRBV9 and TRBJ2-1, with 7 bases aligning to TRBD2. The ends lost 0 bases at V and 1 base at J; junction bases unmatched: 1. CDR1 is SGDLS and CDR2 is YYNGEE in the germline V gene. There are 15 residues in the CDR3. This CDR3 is CASSVAGLSYNEQFF. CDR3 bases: TGTGCCAGCAGCGTAGCGGGACTATCCTACAATGAGCAGTTCTTC.

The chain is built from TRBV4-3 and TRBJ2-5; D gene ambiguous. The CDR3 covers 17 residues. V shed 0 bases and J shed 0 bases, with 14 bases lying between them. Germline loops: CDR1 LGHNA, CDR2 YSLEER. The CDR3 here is CASSQDVVPRYQETQYF. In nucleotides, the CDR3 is TGCGCCAGCAGCCAAGATGTCGTGCCAAGGTACCAAGAGACCCAGTACTTC.

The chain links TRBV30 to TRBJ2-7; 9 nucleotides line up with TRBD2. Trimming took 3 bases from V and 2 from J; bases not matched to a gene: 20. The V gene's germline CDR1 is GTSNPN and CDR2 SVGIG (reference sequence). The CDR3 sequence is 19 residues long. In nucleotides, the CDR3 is TGTGCCTGGAGATCGGCTAGCGGGACTCGTAAGAAGTCAGCCTACGAGCAGTACTTC. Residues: CAWRSASGTRKKSAYEQYF.

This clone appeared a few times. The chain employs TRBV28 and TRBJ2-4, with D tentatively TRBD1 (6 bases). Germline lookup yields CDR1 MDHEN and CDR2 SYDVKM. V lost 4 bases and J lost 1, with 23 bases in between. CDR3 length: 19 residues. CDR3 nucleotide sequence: TGTGCCAGCAGTTCCTTTCTATCCACAGGGCTGGGGGCCAAAAACATTCAGTACTTC. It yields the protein CASSSFLSTGLGAKNIQYF.

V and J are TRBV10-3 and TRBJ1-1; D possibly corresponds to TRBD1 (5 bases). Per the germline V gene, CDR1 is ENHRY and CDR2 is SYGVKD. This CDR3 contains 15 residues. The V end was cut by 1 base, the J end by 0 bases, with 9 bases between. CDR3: CAISEFLGLNTEAFF. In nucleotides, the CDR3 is TGTGCCATCAGTGAGTTCTTGGGGCTGAACACTGAAGCTTTCTTT.